These 17 T cell receptor beta chains share one sample of origin, sequenced in a study of blood T cells in healthy people across ages. Next came a second PCR, run for about 6 to 11 cycles, which used a sample-barcoded 5' primer along with a J-beta primer mix. TCRdb re-called the 5' RACE reads with MiXCR, one entry per CDR3 protein. This sample yields around 1,700,000 distinct CDR3 sequences, of which over 25% are seen a single time; approximately 7.7% belongs to the top ten. The source material was blood. Source of these receptors: a woman in her thirties in good health.

This clonotype came up a few times. The V and J genes are TRBV5-1 and TRBJ2-5, with 7 nucleotides matching TRBD2. V shed 4 bases and J 2 bases; nucleotides not matched to a gene: 8. CDR1 is SGHRS, CDR2 YFSETQ, per germline. The CDR3 spans 15 residues. CDR3 coding DNA: TGCGCCAGCAGCAATAGCGGGCGAAGTCAAGAGACCCAGTACTTC. Protein product: CASSNSGRSQETQYF.

This clonotype appeared a single time. This rearrangement joins TRBV6-2 or TRBV6-3 to TRBJ2-3, with 7 bases fitting TRBD2. V dropped 5 bases and J dropped 0; count of bases not matched to a gene: 11. The CDR3 is made up of 17 amino acids. The germline CDR1 and CDR2 sequences are MNHEY and SVGEGT. The CDR3 is CASSMFGGTPSTDTQYF. CDR3 nucleotide sequence: TGTGCCAGCAGTATGTTCGGGGGGACGCCTAGCACAGATACGCAGTATTTT.

This clonotype was seen more than once but under ten times. The rearrangement links TRBV15 to TRBJ2-1, with D maybe TRBD1 (6 bases). Germline CDR1 reads LNHNV; CDR2 reads YYDKDF (reference sequence). Deletions cut 5 bases from V and 4 bases from J, with 12 bases between. The CDR3 loop spans 14 amino acids. CDR3: CATSLTGSYNEQFF. The CDR3, as DNA: TGTGCCACCAGCTTGACAGGTTCATACAATGAGCAGTTCTTC.

The chain couples TRBV5-1 to TRBJ2-1; 10 bases match TRBD2. After removal of 0 bases from V and 10 bases from J, the junction contained 7 bases not matched to a gene. The CDR3 has 15 amino acids. CDR1 is SGHRS, CDR2 YFSETQ, per germline. CDR3 nucleotides: TGCGCCAGCAGCTTGGTAAGCGGGAGGGCCGGGGAGCAGTTCTTC. This sequence encodes CASSLVSGRAGEQFF. The whole variable domain, filled in from reference TRBV5-1 and TRBJ2-1, reads KAGVTQTPRYLIKTRGQQVTLSCSPISGHRSVSWYQQTPGQGLQFLFEYFSETQRNKGNFPGRFSGRQFSNSRSEMNVSTLELGDSALYLCASSLVSGRAGEQFFGPGTRLTVL.

As concerns this clonotype: The CDR3 carries no conserved terminal phenylalanine or tryptophan, so it likely arises from a read error. The V gene is TRBV5-1, the J gene TRBJ1-2; unclear D gene. The CDR3 runs to 14 residues. Germline V gene data show CDR1 as SGHRS and CDR2 as YFSETQ. Trimming stripped 0 bases from V and 8 bases from J, with 14 bases between. CDR3 amino acids: CASSLGEGSYGYTC. CDR3 DNA sequence: TGCGCCAGCAGCTTGGGGGAGGGTTCGTACGGCTACACCTGC.

The chain carries TRBV9 and TRBJ2-5, with a possible D match to TRBD2 (6 bases). V lost 3 bases and J 0 bases, leaving 9 bases between the germline ends. This CDR3 contains 14 residues. CDR1 SGDLS and CDR2 YYNGEE come from the germline V gene. DNA of the CDR3: TGTGCCAGCAGCGCACGGACTAACCAAGAGACCCAGTACTTC. Protein: CASSARTNQETQYF.

This rearrangement joins TRBV15 to TRBJ2-3; 13 bases are shared with TRBD2. The trim removed 5 bases at V and 9 bases at J, leaving 11 bases unmatched. The CDR3 runs to 16 residues. Germline V gene sequence: CDR1 LNHNV, CDR2 YYDKDF (reference sequence). The CDR3 DNA follows: TGTGCCACCAGCCCGAGCGGACTAGCGGGGGCCCGGACGCAGTATTTT. Translated: CATSPSGLAGARTQYF.

The chain carries TRBV11-3 and TRBJ2-1, with 10 bases aligning to TRBD2. CDR3 length equals 15 residues. Germline V gene lookup returns CDR1 SGHNT and CDR2 YENEEA. The trim removed 6 bases at V and 9 bases at J, leaving 11 bases unmatched. This chain's CDR3 is CASSLVAGGDGEQFF. The CDR3 DNA is TGTGCCAGCAGTCTAGTAGCGGGAGGTGATGGTGAGCAGTTCTTC.

Notes on this clonotype: One end of the junction does not line up with germline, which may come from a read error. The gene calls are TRBV5-1 and TRBJ1-1; weak D call: TRBD1 (6 bases). Germline CDR1 and CDR2: SGHRS and YFSETQ. CDR3 length: 12 amino acids. CDR3 region: CASGLDGGRAFF. CDR3 nucleotide sequence: TGCGCCAGCGGCTTGGATGGGGGCAGAGCTTTCTTT.

This clonotype was seen at least ten times. CDR3 sequence (DNA): TGTGCCAGCAGCTTAGGGGGCGCACGGCCGACAGATACGCAGTATTTT. Translated: CASSLGGARPTDTQYF. The chain recombines TRBV7-9 with TRBJ2-3; possible D gene TRBD1, 5 bases. Germline loops: CDR1 SEHNR, CDR2 FQNEAQ (reference sequence). The V end was cut by 1 base, the J end by 3 bases, with 14 bases between. The CDR3 is made up of 16 amino acids.

This clonotype was observed a handful of times. V and J are TRBV2 and TRBJ2-1, with D possibly matching TRBD1 (6 bases). V was shortened by 1 base and J by 6 bases, with 13 bases between the two germline ends. CDR1 SNHLY and CDR2 FYNNEI come from the germline V gene. There are 15 residues in the CDR3. Here the CDR3 DNA reads TGTGCCAGCAGTGAAGGACAGGCACTTGGCAATGAGCAGTTCTTC. This sequence encodes CASSEGQALGNEQFF.

This clonotype was seen more than once but under ten times. This sequence joins TRBV29-1 and TRBJ2-3, with D perhaps matching TRBD1 (6 bases). In germline, CDR1 is SQVTM, CDR2 ANQGSEA. CDR3 length: 12 residues. With 4 bases removed from V and 5 bases from J, the gap between germline ends came to 10 bases. The CDR3 sequence: CSVGNREDTQYF. CDR3 bases: TGCAGCGTTGGCAACAGGGAAGATACGCAGTATTTT.

This clonotype was observed a handful of times. The chain couples TRBV9 to TRBJ2-1; weak D call: TRBD2 (6 bases). CDR1 is SGDLS, CDR2 YYNGEE, per germline. V lost 4 bases to trimming and J lost 4 bases, with 18 bases between them. The CDR3 length is 16 residues. The CDR3 nucleotides are TGTGCCAGCAGCCCCGGGGGAAGTAGGAATTACAATGAGCAGTTCTTC. Amino acids: CASSPGGSRNYNEQFF.

The chain employs TRBV20-1 and TRBJ1-5; D is possibly TRBD1 (5 bases). Trimming pared 2 bases from V and 4 bases from J, leaving 18 bases between. Germline V gives CDR1 DFQATT, CDR2 SNEGSKA (reference sequence). CDR3 length equals 16 residues. This chain's CDR3 is CSARHFLGGGNQPQHF. The CDR3 coding sequence is TGCAGTGCTAGACACTTCTTGGGGGGTGGGAATCAGCCCCAGCATTTT.

CDR3 sequence: CASSQVRREAFF. DNA for the CDR3: TGTGCCAGCAGCCAAGTACGACGGGAAGCTTTCTTT. The rearrangement links TRBV3-1 to TRBJ1-1; D ambiguous. The CDR3 length is 12 residues. Germline CDR1 reads LGHDT; CDR2 reads YNNKEL (reference sequence). Trimming cost V 1 base and J 8 bases, with 8 bases left between them.

This clonotype was picked up a small number of times. V usage is TRBV9 and J usage is TRBJ1-3; no firm D call. V was pared by 1 base and J by 0 bases, with 14 bases between. Germline values: CDR1 SGDLS, CDR2 YYNGEE. This CDR3 comprises 17 residues. The CDR3 is CASSVSSRISSGNTIYF. CDR3 DNA sequence: TGTGCCAGCAGCGTATCATCACGGATTAGCTCTGGAAACACCATATATTTT.

CDR3 nucleotide sequence: TGCAGCGCTGAGGACAGTAAACTGTTTTTT. Translating gives CSAEDSKLFF. The J gene is TRBJ1-4, the V gene TRBV29-1; maybe TRBD1 (6 bases). This CDR3 is 10 amino acids long. CDR1 and CDR2 from the germline V gene are SQVTM and ANQGSEA. The germline V and J ends were trimmed by 7 bases and 11 bases, with 11 bases remaining between them.